This T cell receptor (beta chain) was sequenced for a study of T-cell memory formation after mild COVID-19. Study information: In these data, TCR clusters were largely donor specific.

One entry per CDR3 protein results from TCRdb running MiXCR on the 5' RACE reads. The table shows around 390,000 distinct CDR3 sequences, with roughly 15% occurring only once. Overall study findings and caveats: Cross-reactive memory apparently joined, as some responding clones appeared in pre-infection memory. The second-wave clones peaking on day 37 were not confirmed as SARS-CoV-2-specific. Clones that contracted from day 15 to 85 had balanced CD4/CD8; later expanders were CD4+ biased.

In the case of this clonotype: The antigen remains undetermined.

The germline gives CDR1 MNHEY, CDR2 SVGAGI. V was trimmed by 0 bases and J by 5 bases, leaving 11 bases between them. This CDR3 has 15 residues. Material: PBMCs or a T cell subset sorted from them (not recorded which). The chain links TRBV6-5 to TRBJ2-1; perhaps D is TRBD1 or TRBD2 (5 bases each). The receptor comes from a man between 18 and 35 years old who had mild COVID-19 (a few samples of this study predate the infection). Cell type and time point are not known. Here the CDR3 reads CASSYSWDGNNEQFF. The CDR3 DNA sequence: TGTGCCAGCAGTTACTCGTGGGACGGAAACAATGAGCAGTTCTTC.